This T cell receptor (beta chain) was retrieved from a study of shared clonotypes between healthy human individuals. As defined, naive CD8 cells were CD45RO-negative and positively selected for CCR7, with terminally differentiated effector memory CD45RA+ cells excluded. Trimming took 2 bases from V and 4 from J; bases not matched to a gene: 3. Germline V lookup: CDR1 MNHNY, CDR2 SVGAGI (reference sequence). This CDR3 is built from 15 residues. Using immunoSEQ multiplex PCR, the repertoire was profiled, and TCRdb retains in-frame clones only, with some absent. The table lists about 680,000 clones, under 95% of them singletons, with approximately 22% in the top ten.

The clonotype comes from a man aged 30 to 39 in good health. The sequenced sample was naive CD8+ T cells sorted from blood. This rearrangement joins TRBV6-6 to TRBJ2-3; 10 positions agree with TRBD1. This chain's CDR3 is CASSYGTGVADTQYF. In DNA, the CDR3 is TGTGCCAGCAGTTACGGGACAGGGGTGGCAGATACGCAGTATTTT.